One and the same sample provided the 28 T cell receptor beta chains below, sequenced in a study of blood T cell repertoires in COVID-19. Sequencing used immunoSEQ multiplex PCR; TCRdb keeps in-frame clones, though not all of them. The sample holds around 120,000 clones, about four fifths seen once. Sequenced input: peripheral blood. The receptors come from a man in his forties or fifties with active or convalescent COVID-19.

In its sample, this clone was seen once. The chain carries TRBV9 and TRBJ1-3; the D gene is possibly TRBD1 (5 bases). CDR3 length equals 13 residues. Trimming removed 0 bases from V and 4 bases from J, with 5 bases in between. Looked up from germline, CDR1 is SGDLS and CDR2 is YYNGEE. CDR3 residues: CASSVGTGNTIYF. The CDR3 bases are TGTGCCAGCAGCGTAGGGACAGGAAACACCATATATTTT.

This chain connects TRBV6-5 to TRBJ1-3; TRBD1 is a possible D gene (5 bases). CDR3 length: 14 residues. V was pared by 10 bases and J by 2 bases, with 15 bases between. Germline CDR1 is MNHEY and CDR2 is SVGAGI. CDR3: CATLGGAPGNTIYF. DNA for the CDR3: TGTGCCACCTTGGGCGGGGCCCCTGGAAACACCATATATTTT.

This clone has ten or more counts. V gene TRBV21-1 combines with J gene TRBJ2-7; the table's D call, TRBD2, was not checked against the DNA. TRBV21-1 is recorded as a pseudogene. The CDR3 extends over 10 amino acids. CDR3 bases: TGTGCCAGCAGCCACCGTTCTACTTACTTC. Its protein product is CASSHRSTYF.

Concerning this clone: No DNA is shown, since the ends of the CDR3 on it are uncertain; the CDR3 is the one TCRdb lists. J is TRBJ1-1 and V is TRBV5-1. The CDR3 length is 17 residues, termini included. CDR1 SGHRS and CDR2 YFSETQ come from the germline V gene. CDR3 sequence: CASSLAASGRGDTEAFF.

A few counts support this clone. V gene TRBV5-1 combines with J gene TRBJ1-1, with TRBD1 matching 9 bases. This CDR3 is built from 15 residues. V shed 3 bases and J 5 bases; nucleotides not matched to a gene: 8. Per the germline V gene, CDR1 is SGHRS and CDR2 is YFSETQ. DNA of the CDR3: TGCGCCAGCAGCTCCTCCGGGACAGGGAGGACTGAAGCTTTCTTT. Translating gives CASSSSGTGRTEAFF.

The CDR3 coding sequence is TGTGCCAGTAGTATCTCCAACTTCCTGGGCGCCCGCTCCTACAATGAGCAGTTCTTC. This translates into CASSISNFLGARSYNEQFF. The chain links TRBV19 to TRBJ2-1; D unresolved. CDR1 is LNHDA and CDR2 is SQIVND in the germline V gene (reference sequence). The CDR3 consists of 19 residues. V lost 3 bases and J lost 0, with 21 bases in between.

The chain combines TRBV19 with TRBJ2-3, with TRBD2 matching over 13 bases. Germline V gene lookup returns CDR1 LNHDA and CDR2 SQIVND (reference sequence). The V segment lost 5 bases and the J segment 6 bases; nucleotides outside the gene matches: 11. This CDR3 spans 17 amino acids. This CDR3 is CASSPRTSGGPGDTQYF. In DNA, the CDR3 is TGTGCCAGTAGTCCCCGGACTAGCGGGGGTCCTGGGGATACGCAGTATTTT.

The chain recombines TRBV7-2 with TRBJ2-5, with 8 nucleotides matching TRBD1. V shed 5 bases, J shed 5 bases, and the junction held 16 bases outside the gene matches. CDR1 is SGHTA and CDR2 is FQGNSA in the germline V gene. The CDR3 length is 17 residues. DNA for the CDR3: TGTGCCAGCAGCCGGAACTTCCCTCCGGGACAGGCGGAGACCCAGTACTTC. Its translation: CASSRNFPPGQAETQYF.

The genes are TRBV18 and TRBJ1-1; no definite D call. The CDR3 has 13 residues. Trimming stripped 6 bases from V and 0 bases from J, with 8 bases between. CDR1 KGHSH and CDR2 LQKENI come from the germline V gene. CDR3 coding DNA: TGTGCCAGCTCCCCTAAAATGAACACTGAAGCTTTCTTT. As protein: CASSPKMNTEAFF.

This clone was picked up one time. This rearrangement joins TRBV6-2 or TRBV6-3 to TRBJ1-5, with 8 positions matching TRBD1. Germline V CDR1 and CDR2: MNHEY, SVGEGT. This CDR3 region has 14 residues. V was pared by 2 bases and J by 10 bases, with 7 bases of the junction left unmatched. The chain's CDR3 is CASSYGQGLSPQHF. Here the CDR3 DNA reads TGTGCCAGCAGTTACGGACAGGGACTAAGCCCCCAGCATTTT.

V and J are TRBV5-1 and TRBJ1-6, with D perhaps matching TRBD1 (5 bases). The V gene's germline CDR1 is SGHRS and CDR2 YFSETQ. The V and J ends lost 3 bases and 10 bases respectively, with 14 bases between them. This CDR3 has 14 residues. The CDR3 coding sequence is TGCGCCAGCAGCTCCGGGGGGGGAGAGTCACCCCTCCACTTT. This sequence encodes CASSSGGGESPLHF.

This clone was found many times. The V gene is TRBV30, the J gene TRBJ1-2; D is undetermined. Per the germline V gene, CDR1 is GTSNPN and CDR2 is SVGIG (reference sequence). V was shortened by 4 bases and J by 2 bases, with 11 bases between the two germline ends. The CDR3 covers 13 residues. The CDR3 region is CAWTDLSNYGYTF. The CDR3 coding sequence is TGTGCCTGGACAGATCTGTCAAACTATGGCTACACCTTC.

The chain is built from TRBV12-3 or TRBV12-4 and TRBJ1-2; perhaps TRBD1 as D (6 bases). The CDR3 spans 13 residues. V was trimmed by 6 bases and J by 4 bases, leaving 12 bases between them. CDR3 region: CASRGQNRYGYTF. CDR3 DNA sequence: TGTGCCAGCAGGGGACAAAACCGCTATGGCTACACCTTC.

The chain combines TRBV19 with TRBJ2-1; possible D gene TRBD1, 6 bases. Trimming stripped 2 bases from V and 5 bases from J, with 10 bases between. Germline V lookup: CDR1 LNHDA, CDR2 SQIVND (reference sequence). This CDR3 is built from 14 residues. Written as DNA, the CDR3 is TGTGCCAGTAGTATAATCGGACAGAACAATGAGCAGTTCTTC. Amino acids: CASSIIGQNNEQFF.

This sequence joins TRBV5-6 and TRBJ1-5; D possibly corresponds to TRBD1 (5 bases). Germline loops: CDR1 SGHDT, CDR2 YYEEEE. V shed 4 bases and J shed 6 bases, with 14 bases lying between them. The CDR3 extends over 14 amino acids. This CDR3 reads CASSLWGDGQPQHF. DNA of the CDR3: TGTGCCAGCAGCCTTTGGGGGGATGGTCAGCCCCAGCATTTT. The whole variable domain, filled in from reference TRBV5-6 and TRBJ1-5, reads DAGVTQSPTHLIKTRGQQVTLRCSPKSGHDTVSWYQQALGQGPQFIFQYYEEEERQRGNFPDRFSGHQFPNYSSELNVNALLLGDSALYLCASSLWGDGQPQHFGDGTRLSIL.

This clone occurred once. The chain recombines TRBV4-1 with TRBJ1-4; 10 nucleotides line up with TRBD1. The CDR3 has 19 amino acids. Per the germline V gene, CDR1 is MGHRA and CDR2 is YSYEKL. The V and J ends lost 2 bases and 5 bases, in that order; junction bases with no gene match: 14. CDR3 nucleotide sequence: TGCGCCAGCAGCCAAAGTGGGACAGGGGCTTCTCCCCGCAATGAAAAACTGTTTTTT. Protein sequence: CASSQSGTGASPRNEKLFF.

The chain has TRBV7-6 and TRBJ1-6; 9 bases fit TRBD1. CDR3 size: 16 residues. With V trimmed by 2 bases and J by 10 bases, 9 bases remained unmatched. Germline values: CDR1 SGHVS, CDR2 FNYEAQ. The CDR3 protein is CASSLLATGGRSPLHF. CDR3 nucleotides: TGTGCCAGCAGCTTACTCGCCACAGGGGGCAGGTCACCCCTCCACTTT. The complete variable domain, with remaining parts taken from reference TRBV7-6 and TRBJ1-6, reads GAGVSQSPRYKVTKRGQDVALRCDPISGHVSLYWYRQALGQGPEFLTYFNYEAQQDKSGLPNDRFSAERPEGSISTLTIQRTEQRDSAMYRCASSLLATGGRSPLHFGNGTRLTVT.

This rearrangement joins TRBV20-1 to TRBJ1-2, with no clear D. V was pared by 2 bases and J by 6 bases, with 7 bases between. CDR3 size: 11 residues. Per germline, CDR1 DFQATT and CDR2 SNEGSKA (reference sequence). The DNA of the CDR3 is TGCAGTGCTAGATCCCCAGATGGCTACACCTTC. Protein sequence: CSARSPDGYTF.

The CDR3 bases are TGTGCCAGCAGCGTAGAAAGGGCAGGGTCTGGAAACACCATATATTTT. Translated: CASSVERAGSGNTIYF. The rearrangement joins TRBV9 to TRBJ1-3; D might be TRBD1 (5 bases). Germline CDR1 SGDLS, CDR2 YYNGEE. The V end was cut by 0 bases, the J end by 1 base, with 11 bases between. The CDR3 totals 16 residues.

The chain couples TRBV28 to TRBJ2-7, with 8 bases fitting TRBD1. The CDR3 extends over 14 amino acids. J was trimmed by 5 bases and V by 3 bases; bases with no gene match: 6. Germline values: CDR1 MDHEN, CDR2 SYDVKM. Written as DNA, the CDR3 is TGTGCCAGCAGTTTTCAGGACAGGGTGAACGAGCAGTACTTC. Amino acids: CASSFQDRVNEQYF.

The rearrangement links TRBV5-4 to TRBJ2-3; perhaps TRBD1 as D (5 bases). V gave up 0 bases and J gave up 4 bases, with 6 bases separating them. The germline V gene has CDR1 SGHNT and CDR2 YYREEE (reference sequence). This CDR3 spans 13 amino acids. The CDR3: CASSLVGADTQYF. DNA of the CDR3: TGTGCCAGCAGCTTGGTAGGGGCAGATACGCAGTATTTT.

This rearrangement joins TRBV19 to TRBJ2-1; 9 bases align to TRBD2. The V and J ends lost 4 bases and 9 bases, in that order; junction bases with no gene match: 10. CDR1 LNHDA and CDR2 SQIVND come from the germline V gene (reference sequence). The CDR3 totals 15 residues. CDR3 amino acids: CASSTPAGGAGEQFF. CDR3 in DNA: TGTGCCAGTAGTACGCCTGCGGGGGGGGCCGGTGAGCAGTTCTTC.

The CDR3 spells CASSLGGGNTEAFF. The DNA of the CDR3 is TGCGCCAGCAGCCTGGGAGGGGGAAATACTGAAGCTTTCTTT. This chain links TRBV5-1 with TRBJ1-1; tentative D call: TRBD1 (6 bases). The CDR3 is 14 amino acids. The ends were cut back, 4 bases at V and 5 bases at J, with 15 bases in the middle. Germline CDR1 is SGHRS and CDR2 is YFSETQ.

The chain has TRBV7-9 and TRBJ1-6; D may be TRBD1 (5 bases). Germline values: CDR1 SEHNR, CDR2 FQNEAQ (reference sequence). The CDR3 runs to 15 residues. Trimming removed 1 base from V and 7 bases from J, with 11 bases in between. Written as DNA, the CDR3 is TGTGCCAGCAGCTTAGGACTAGACAGCAATTCACCCCTCCACTTT. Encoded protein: CASSLGLDSNSPLHF.

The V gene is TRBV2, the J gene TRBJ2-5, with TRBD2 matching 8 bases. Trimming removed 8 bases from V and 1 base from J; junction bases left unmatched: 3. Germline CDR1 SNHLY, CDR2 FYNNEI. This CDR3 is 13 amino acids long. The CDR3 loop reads CASGTSFQETQYF. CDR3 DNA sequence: TGTGCCAGCGGGACTAGTTTCCAAGAGACCCAGTACTTC.

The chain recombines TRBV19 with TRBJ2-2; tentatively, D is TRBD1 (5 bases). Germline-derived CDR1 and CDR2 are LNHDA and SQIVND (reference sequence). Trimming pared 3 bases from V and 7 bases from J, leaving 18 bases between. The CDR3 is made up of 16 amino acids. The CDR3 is CASSIISGSNNGELFF. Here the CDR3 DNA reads TGTGCCAGTAGTATTATTTCAGGGTCGAATAACGGGGAGCTGTTTTTT.

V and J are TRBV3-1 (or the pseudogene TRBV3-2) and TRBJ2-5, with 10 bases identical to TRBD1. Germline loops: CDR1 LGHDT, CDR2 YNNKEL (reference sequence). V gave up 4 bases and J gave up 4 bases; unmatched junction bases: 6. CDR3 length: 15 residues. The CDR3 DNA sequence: TGTGCCAGCAGCCTAGGACAGGGGGATAGAGAGACCCAGTACTTC. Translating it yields CASSLGQGDRETQYF.

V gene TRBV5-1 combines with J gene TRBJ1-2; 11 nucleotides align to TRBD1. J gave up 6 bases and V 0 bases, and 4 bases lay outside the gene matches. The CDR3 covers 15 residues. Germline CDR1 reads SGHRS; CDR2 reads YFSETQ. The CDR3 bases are TGCGCCAGCAGCTTGGGGACAGGGGGCTTGAATGGCTACACCTTC. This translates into CASSLGTGGLNGYTF. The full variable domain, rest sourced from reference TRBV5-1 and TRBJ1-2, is KAGVTQTPRYLIKTRGQQVTLSCSPISGHRSVSWYQQTPGQGLQFLFEYFSETQRNKGNFPGRFSGRQFSNSRSEMNVSTLELGDSALYLCASSLGTGGLNGYTFGSGTRLTVV.